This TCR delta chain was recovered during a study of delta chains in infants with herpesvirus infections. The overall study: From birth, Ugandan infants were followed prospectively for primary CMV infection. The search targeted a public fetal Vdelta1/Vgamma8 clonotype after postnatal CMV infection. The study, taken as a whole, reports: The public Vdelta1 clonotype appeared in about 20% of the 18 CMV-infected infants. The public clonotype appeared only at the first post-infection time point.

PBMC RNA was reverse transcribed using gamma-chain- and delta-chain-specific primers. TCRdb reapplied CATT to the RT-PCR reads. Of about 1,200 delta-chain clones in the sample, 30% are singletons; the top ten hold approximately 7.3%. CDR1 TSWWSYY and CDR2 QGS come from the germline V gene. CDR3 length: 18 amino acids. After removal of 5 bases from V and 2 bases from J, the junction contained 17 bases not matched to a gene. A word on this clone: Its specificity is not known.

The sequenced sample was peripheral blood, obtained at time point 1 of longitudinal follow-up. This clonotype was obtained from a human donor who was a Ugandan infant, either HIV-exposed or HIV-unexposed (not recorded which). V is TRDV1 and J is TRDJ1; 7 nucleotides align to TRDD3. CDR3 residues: CALGLRGYGRRGTDKLIF. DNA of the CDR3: TGTGCTCTTGGGCTACGGGGATATGGCCGTCGGGGGACCGATAAACTCATCTTT.